One sample yielded the 9 T cell receptor beta chains listed below, sequenced in a study of human T cells and chemical hapten exposure. A single record per CDR3 protein comes from TCRdb applying MiXCR to the RACE reads. The profile shows fewer than 40,000 distinct CDR3 sequences, 4.5% to 5.5% of them singletons. Documented time point: healthy volunteer bleed at 6 weeks. Unfractionated whole blood yielded the extracted total RNA. Sequenced sample: whole blood. Every receptor here comes from a human donor in good health. Some clones in this sample may be carry-over from other donors' samples.

This clonotype was seen repeatedly, ten times or more. The rearrangement joins TRBV30 to TRBJ1-2, with D unclear. This CDR3 is built from 13 residues. CDR1 and CDR2 from the germline V gene are GTSNPN and SVGIG (reference sequence). V gave up 7 bases and J gave up 9 bases, with 21 bases separating them. CDR3 sequence reads: CASHLAGGKSYTF. In nucleotides, the CDR3 is TGTGCCTCTCACCTGGCAGGAGGGAAGAGCTACACCTTC.

This clonotype was detected many times. The chain carries TRBV27 and TRBJ2-5; D remains unclear. Trimming took 5 bases from V and 5 from J, leaving 27 bases between them. Germline V gene data show CDR1 as MNHEY and CDR2 as SMNVEV (reference sequence). The length of the CDR3 is 18 residues. The chain's CDR3 is CASSARLVASDNGETQYF. The CDR3, as DNA: TGTGCCAGCAGTGCCCGCCTTGTCGCCTCCGACAATGGGGAGACCCAGTACTTC.

This clonotype showed up just a few times. The chain combines TRBV4-1 with TRBJ2-7, with a possible D match to TRBD2 (6 bases). Germline CDR1 and CDR2: MGHRA and YSYEKL. V was trimmed by 4 bases and J by 0 bases, leaving 13 bases between them. The CDR3 contains 15 residues. The CDR3 is CASSRAGGSSYEQYF. The DNA of the CDR3 is TGCGCCAGCAGCCGAGCGGGCGGCAGCTCCTACGAGCAGTACTTC.

This clonotype occurred many times. The rearrangement uses TRBV4-1 and TRBJ2-3; D gene ambiguous. This CDR3 comprises 16 residues. Germline CDR1 is MGHRA and CDR2 is YSYEKL. Trimming left V 0 bases short and J 2 bases short, with 12 bases between. The DNA of the CDR3 is TGCGCCAGCAGCCAAGATGAGCCGGTTTTCACAGATACGCAGTATTTT. Translated: CASSQDEPVFTDTQYF.

The gene calls are TRBV5-1 and TRBJ2-3; weak D call: TRBD2 (5 bases). The CDR3 extends over 14 amino acids. The V gene's germline CDR1 is SGHRS and CDR2 YFSETQ. The V end lost 4 bases, the J end lost 7 bases, and 16 bases lay between the germline ends. DNA of the CDR3: TGCGCCAGCAGCACTGGGATCCCTAGCCATACGCAGTATTTT. Translating gives CASSTGIPSHTQYF.

This clonotype was counted ten times or more. This rearrangement joins TRBV12-3 or TRBV12-4 to TRBJ1-1, with D uncertain. The CDR3 loop spans 15 amino acids. V gave up 2 bases and J gave up 1 base, with 11 bases separating them. The DNA of the CDR3 is TGTGCCAGCAGTTTAATGTTCAGAGAGAACACTGAAGCTTTCTTT. It encodes CASSLMFRENTEAFF.

At least ten counts were recorded for this clonotype. V usage is TRBV13 and J usage is TRBJ1-2, with TRBD1 as a possible D gene (5 bases). The CDR3 is 15 amino acids. Germline assignment: CDR1 PRHDT and CDR2 FYEKMQ (reference sequence). V was cut by 2 bases and J by 2 bases, with 12 bases left in between. The CDR3 reads CASSLRGAPNYGYTF. CDR3 nucleotides: TGTGCCAGCAGCTTAAGAGGGGCCCCCAACTATGGCTACACCTTC.

Of note for this clonotype: A read error may be the cause here, since a much bigger clone is one base away. The chain employs TRBV11-2 and TRBJ1-5, with a weak D call TRBD1 (6 bases). Germline-derived CDR1 and CDR2 are SGHAT and FQNNGV. This CDR3 region has 19 residues. Trimming took off 3 bases at V and 1 base at J, with 22 bases between the two ends. CDR3 in DNA: TGTGCCAGCAGCTTTATCAATGAATTAGGGGGGTGGAGCAATCAGCCCCAGCATTTT. Protein sequence: CASSFINELGGWSNQPQHF. Full variable domain (rest looked up from reference TRBV11-2 and TRBJ1-5): EAGVAQSPRYKIIEKRQSVAFWCNPISGHATLYWYQQILGQGPKLLIQFQNNGVVDDSQLPKDRFSAERLKGVDSTLKIQPAKLEDSAVYLCASSFINELGGWSNQPQHFGDGTRLSIL.

In this sample, this clonotype turned up a few times. The rearrangement joins TRBV18 to TRBJ2-3; 10 bases align to TRBD1. Germline loops: CDR1 KGHSH, CDR2 LQKENI. Trimming removed 5 bases from V and 2 bases from J; junction bases left unmatched: 7. The CDR3 consists of 16 residues. The CDR3 loop is CASSTLGTGATDTQYF. The CDR3 DNA sequence: TGTGCCAGCTCAACGCTGGGGACAGGGGCCACAGATACGCAGTATTTT.